This T cell receptor beta chain originates from a study of patients and donors after allogeneic stem cell transplantation. TCRdb called the RT-PCR reads again in MiXCR, with one record for every CDR3 protein. This sample has 800,000 to 1,000,000 distinct CDR3 sequences; under 20% occur once, and the top ten carry under 6.5%. CDR3 length: 15 amino acids. Trimming removed 2 bases from V and 5 bases from J; junction bases left unmatched: 4. Germline values: CDR1 SEHNR, CDR2 FQNEAQ (reference sequence). Sequences were obtained from blood, either unsorted or a sorted T cell fraction (not recorded which). J is TRBJ2-1 and V is TRBV7-9; 9 positions agree with TRBD2. The sequence derives from a human donor who was either an allogeneic HSCT recipient or a stem cell or donor lymphocyte infusion donor (not recorded which). It is not recorded whose cells these are; they may come from a transplant donor. CDR3 nucleotides: TGTGCCAGCAGCTTACAGCGACTAGCGGACAATGAGCAGTTCTTC. Encoded protein: CASSLQRLADNEQFF.